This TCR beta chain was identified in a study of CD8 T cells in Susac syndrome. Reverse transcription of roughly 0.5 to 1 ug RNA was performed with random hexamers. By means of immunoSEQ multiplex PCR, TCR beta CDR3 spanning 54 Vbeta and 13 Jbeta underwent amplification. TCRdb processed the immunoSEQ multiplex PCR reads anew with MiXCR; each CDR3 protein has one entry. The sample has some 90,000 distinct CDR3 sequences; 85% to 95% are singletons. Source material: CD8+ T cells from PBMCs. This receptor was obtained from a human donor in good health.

The CDR3 loop is CASSPGGPYEQYF. CDR3 coding DNA: TGTGCCAGCAGCCCGGGGGGCCCCTACGAGCAGTACTTC. V and J are TRBV12-3 or TRBV12-4 and TRBJ2-7, with a tentative D call TRBD2 (7 bases). This CDR3 is built from 13 residues. V was cut by 6 bases and J by 2 bases, with 11 bases left in between.